One and the same sample provided the 10 T cell receptor beta chains below, sequenced in a study of shared clonotypes between healthy human individuals. Measured with immunoSEQ multiplex PCR; TCRdb has only the in-frame clones, and not every one. This table holds more than 850,000 clones, roughly 74% found once. Sequencing input: memory CD4+ T cells from PBMCs. The subset here: CD45RA-negative fraction. These receptors were taken from a man aged 18 to 30 in good health. Some clones in this sample may be carry-over from other donors' samples.

This clone has a count of ten or more. This sample also contains other DNA sequences that code for the same CDR3. The chain combines TRBV6-1 with TRBJ1-1; no definite D call. Per germline, CDR1 MNHNS and CDR2 SASEGT. CDR3 length equals 12 residues. Trimming pared 1 base from V and 5 bases from J, leaving 5 bases between. CDR3 sequence reads: CASSEVLTEAFF. The CDR3 DNA reads as TGTGCCAGCAGTGAAGTACTTACTGAAGCTTTCTTT.

This chain connects TRBV27 to TRBJ1-5; D gene ambiguous. Germline V lookup: CDR1 MNHEY, CDR2 SMNVEV (reference sequence). Trimming stripped 5 bases from V and 5 bases from J, with 10 bases between. The CDR3 totals 13 residues. The CDR3 loop is CASSPKVHQPQHF. The CDR3 bases are TGTGCCAGCAGTCCCAAAGTGCATCAGCCCCAGCATTTT.

This clone turned up a few times. The V call is TRBV12-5, the J call TRBJ1-2; D gene unclear. Germline V gene sequence: CDR1 LGHNT, CDR2 FRNRAP. The ends were cut back, 1 base at V and 1 base at J, with 4 bases in the middle. The length of the CDR3 is 13 residues. CDR3 amino acids: CASGLDSNYGYTF. The CDR3 DNA follows: TGTGCTAGTGGTTTGGACAGTAACTATGGCTACACCTTC. Full variable domain (rest looked up from reference TRBV12-5 and TRBJ1-2): DARVTQTPRHKVTEMGQEVTMRCQPILGHNTVFWYRQTMMQGLELLAYFRNRAPLDDSGMPKDRFSAEMPDATLATLKIQPSEPRDSAVYFCASGLDSNYGYTFGSGTRLTVV.

V and J are TRBV2 and TRBJ2-3; 16 nucleotides match TRBD2. Germline V lookup: CDR1 SNHLY, CDR2 FYNNEI. The length of the CDR3 is 14 residues. Unmatched junction bases numbered 0, after V lost 8 bases and J lost 4 bases. The CDR3 DNA sequence: TGTGCCAGCGGGACTAGCGGGAGGGCAGATACGCAGTATTTT. Amino acids: CASGTSGRADTQYF.

With regard to this clone: The conserved phenylalanine or tryptophan normally closing the CDR3 is absent here, so this likely arose from a read error. The DNA is omitted, as the CDR3 cannot be located on it reliably, and the CDR3 follows TCRdb's listing. The CDR3 sequence: CASRGDSLYGYTL. The V call is TRBV28, the J call TRBJ1-2. Germline CDR1 MDHEN, CDR2 SYDVKM. The CDR3 region is 13 residues in length, termini included.

V is TRBV30 and J is TRBJ2-7; D may be TRBD2 (5 bases). Trimming left V 5 bases short and J 4 bases short, with 15 bases between. This CDR3 has 13 amino acids. CDR1 is GTSNPN, CDR2 SVGIG, per germline (reference sequence). The CDR3 here is CAWSRGAAYEQYF. DNA for the CDR3: TGTGCCTGGTCGAGAGGAGCGGCTTACGAGCAGTACTTC.

This clone was detected only a few times. A junction end diverges from the germline sequence, so it may reflect a read error. The chain uses TRBV6-5 and TRBJ1-1; weak D call: TRBD1 (5 bases). The CDR3 loop spans 12 amino acids. Looked up from germline, CDR1 is MNHEY and CDR2 is SVGAGI. CDR3 in amino acids: CASSSQERGPLF. The DNA for the CDR3 is TGTGCCAGCAGTTCTCAGGAGAGGGGCCCCCTATTT.

This clone was observed a single time. This chain links TRBV2 with TRBJ1-2, with TRBD1 matching over 9 bases. Germline V gene lookup returns CDR1 SNHLY and CDR2 FYNNEI. The CDR3 extends over 16 amino acids. V gave up 6 bases and J gave up 0 bases; unmatched junction bases: 8. This CDR3 is CASSDPGQGPNYGYTF. CDR3 sequence (DNA): TGTGCCAGCAGCGACCCGGGACAGGGACCTAACTATGGCTACACCTTC. Based on the CDR3 plus reference TRBV2 and TRBJ1-2, the full variable domain is EPEVTQTPSHQVTQMGQEVILRCVPISNHLYFYWYRQILGQKVEFLVSFYNNEISEKSEIFDDQFSVERPDGSNFTLKIRSTKLEDSAMYFCASSDPGQGPNYGYTFGSGTRLTVV.

The CDR3 protein is CASQTSGRASEQFF. The CDR3 nucleotides are TGTGCCTCCCAGACTAGCGGGAGGGCCAGTGAGCAGTTCTTC. The chain couples TRBV30 to TRBJ2-1, with 14 nucleotides matching TRBD2. This CDR3 is 14 amino acids long. Germline V lookup: CDR1 GTSNPN, CDR2 SVGIG (reference sequence). J was trimmed by 9 bases and V by 7 bases; bases with no gene match: 8.

The chain links TRBV18 to TRBJ1-2, with TRBD1 as a possible D gene (5 bases). Trimming pared 5 bases from V and 6 bases from J, leaving 16 bases between. This CDR3 spans 14 amino acids. CDR1 KGHSH and CDR2 LQKENI come from the germline V gene. The CDR3 coding sequence is TGTGCCAGCTCAGCCGGGACGGGCGTCCATGGCTACACCTTC. Protein: CASSAGTGVHGYTF.